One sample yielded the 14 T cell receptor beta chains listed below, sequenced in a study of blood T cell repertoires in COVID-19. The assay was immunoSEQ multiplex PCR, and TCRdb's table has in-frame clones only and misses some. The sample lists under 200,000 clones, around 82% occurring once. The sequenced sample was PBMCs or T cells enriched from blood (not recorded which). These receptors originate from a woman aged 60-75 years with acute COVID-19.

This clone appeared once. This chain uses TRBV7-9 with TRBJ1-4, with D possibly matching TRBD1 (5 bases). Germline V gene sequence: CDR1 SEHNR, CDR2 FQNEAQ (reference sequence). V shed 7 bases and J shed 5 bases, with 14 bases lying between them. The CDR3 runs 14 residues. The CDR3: CASTPTKGNEKLFF. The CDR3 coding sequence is TGTGCCAGCACCCCGACCAAGGGGAATGAAAAACTGTTTTTT.

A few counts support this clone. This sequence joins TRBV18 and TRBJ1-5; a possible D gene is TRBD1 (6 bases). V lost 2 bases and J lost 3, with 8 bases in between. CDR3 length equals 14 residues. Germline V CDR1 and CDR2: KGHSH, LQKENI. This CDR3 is CASSPAGVNQPQHF. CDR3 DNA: TGTGCCAGCTCACCAGCAGGGGTCAATCAGCCCCAGCATTTT.

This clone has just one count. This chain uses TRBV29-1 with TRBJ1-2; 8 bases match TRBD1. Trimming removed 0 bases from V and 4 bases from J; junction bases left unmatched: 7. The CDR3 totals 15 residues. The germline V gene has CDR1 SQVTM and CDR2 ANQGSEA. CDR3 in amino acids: CSVEDPPGQVYGYTF. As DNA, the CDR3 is TGCAGCGTTGAAGATCCTCCGGGACAGGTCTATGGCTACACCTTC.

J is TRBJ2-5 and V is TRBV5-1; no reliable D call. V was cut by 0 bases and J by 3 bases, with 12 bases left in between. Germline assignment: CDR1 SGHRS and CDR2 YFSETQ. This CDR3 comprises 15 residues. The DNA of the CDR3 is TGCGCCAGCAGCTTGGCCGTGGGCCCGGAAGAGACCCAGTACTTC. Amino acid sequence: CASSLAVGPEETQYF.

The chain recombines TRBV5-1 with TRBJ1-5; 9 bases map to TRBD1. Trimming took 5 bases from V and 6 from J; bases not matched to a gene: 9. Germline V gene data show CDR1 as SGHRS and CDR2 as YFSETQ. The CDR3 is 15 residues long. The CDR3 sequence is CASSSTGGVGQPQHF. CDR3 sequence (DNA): TGCGCCAGCAGTAGTACAGGGGGCGTGGGTCAGCCCCAGCATTTT.

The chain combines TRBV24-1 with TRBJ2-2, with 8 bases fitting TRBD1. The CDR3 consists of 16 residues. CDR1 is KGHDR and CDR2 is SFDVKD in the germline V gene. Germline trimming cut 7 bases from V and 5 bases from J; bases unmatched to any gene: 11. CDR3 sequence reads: CATSYPGQGPTGELFF. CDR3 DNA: TGTGCCACCAGCTACCCAGGACAGGGCCCAACCGGGGAGCTGTTTTTT.

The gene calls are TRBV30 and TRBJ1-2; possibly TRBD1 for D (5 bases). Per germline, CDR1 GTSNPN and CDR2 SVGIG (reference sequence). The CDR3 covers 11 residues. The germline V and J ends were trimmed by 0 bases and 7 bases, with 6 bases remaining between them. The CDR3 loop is CAWSVGAGYTF. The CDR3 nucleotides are TGTGCCTGGAGTGTAGGGGCTGGCTACACCTTC.

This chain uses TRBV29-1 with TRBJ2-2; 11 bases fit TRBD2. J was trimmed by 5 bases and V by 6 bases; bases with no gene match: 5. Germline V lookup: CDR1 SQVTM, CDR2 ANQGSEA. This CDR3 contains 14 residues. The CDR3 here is CSVASGGTTGELFF. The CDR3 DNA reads TGCAGCGTGGCTAGCGGGGGGACGACCGGGGAGCTGTTTTTT.

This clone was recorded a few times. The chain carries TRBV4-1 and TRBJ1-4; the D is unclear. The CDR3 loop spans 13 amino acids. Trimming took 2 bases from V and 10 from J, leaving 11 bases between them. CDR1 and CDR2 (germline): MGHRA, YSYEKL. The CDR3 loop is CASSQSRFAKLFF. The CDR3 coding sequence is TGCGCCAGCAGCCAATCCCGGTTTGCAAAACTGTTTTTT.

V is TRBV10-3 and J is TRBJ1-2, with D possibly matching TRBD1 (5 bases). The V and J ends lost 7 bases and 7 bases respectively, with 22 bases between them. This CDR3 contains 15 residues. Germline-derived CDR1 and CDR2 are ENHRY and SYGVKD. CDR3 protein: CAITAGQNGVLGYTF. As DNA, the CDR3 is TGTGCCATCACCGCCGGACAAAATGGGGTGCTTGGCTACACCTTC.

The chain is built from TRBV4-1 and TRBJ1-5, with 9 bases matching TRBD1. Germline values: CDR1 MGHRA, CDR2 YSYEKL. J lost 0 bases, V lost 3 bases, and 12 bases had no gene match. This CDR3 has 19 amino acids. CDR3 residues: CASSHRTGEELYSNQPQHF. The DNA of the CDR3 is TGCGCCAGCAGCCACCGGACAGGGGAAGAATTGTATAGCAATCAGCCCCAGCATTTT.

The CDR3 DNA is TGCGCCAGCAGCCAAGGACAGGGGGCTCACACTGAAGCTTTCTTT. It codes for CASSQGQGAHTEAFF. V and J are TRBV4-1 and TRBJ1-1, with 10 bases identical to TRBD1. CDR3 size: 15 residues. Germline V CDR1 and CDR2: MGHRA, YSYEKL. V dropped 1 base and J dropped 3; count of bases not matched to a gene: 2.

The CDR3 sequence: CSVGEYTGELFF. CDR3 coding DNA: TGCAGCGTCGGAGAGTACACCGGGGAGCTGTTTTTT. V gene TRBV29-1 combines with J gene TRBJ2-2; D gene uncertain. Trimming pared 6 bases from V and 3 bases from J, leaving 8 bases between. The CDR3 is 12 residues long. Germline CDR1 reads SQVTM; CDR2 reads ANQGSEA.

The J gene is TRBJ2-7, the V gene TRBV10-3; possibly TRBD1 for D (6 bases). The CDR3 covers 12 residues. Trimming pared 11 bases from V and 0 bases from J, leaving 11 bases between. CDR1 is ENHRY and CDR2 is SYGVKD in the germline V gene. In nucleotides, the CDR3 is TGTGCCTCCAGGGGATCCTCCTACGAGCAGTACGTC. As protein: CASRGSSYEQYV.